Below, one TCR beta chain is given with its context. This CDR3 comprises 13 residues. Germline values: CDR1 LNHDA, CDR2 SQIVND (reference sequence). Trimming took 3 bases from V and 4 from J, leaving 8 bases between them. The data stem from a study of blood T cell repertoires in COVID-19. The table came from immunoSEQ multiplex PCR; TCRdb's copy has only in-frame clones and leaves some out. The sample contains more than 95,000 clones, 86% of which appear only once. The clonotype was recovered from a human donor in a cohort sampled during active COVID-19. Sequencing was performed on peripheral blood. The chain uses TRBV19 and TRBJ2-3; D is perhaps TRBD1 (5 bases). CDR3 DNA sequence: TGTGCCAGTAGTATGCAGGGTGCAGATACGCAGTATTTT. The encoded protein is CASSMQGADTQYF.